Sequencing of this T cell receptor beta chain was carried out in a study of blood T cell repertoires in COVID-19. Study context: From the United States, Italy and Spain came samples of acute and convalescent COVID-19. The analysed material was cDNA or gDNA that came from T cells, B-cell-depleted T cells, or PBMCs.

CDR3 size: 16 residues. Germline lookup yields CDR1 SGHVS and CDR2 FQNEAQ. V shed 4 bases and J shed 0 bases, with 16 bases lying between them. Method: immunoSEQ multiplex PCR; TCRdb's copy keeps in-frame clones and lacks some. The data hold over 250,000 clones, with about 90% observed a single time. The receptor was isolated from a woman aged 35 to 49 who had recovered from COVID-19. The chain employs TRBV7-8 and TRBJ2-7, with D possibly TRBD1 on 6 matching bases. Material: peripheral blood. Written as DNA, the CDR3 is TGTGCCAGCAGCTCACTAACCAGGGGCAGCTCCTACGAGCAGTACTTC. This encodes CASSSLTRGSSYEQYF.